Below are 31 T cell receptor beta chains sequenced from a single sample in a study of Graves' ophthalmopathy and Graves' hyperthyroidism. The authors amplified TCR beta CDR3 regions from RNA transcripts. The authors performed first-round RT-PCR with HTBI primers and then a second-round multiplex PCR. TCRdb re-derived calls from the multiplex PCR reads in MiXCR, one entry per CDR3 protein. The data contain around 590,000 distinct CDR3 sequences, about 40% of them singletons. Input material: peripheral blood or thyroid tissue (not recorded which). The receptors come from an adult man with Graves' hyperthyroidism.

This clonotype has at least ten counts. This chain uses TRBV29-1 with TRBJ1-1; TRBD1 aligns across 8 bases. The length of the CDR3 is 13 residues. V dropped 7 bases and J dropped 1; count of bases not matched to a gene: 5. From germline, CDR1 is SQVTM and CDR2 ANQGSEA. This CDR3 reads CSATRGQNTEAFF. The CDR3 DNA sequence: TGCAGCGCGACCAGGGGGCAGAACACTGAAGCTTTCTTT.

This clonotype was counted at least ten times. The junction departs from germline at one end; a sequencing error may be responsible. The chain is built from TRBV7-9 and TRBJ2-2; no definite D call. Germline CDR1 SEHNR, CDR2 FQNEAQ (reference sequence). The CDR3 has 13 amino acids. For the CDR3, the DNA is TGCGCCAGCAGCCAAGTCAAGGCTGCCTCTATGTTTTTT. It encodes CASSQVKAASMFF.

This chain joins TRBV19 and TRBJ1-2; maybe TRBD1 (5 bases). This CDR3 is built from 16 residues. Germline values: CDR1 LNHDA, CDR2 SQIVND (reference sequence). V was shortened by 2 bases and J by 0 bases, with 13 bases between the two germline ends. The CDR3 coding sequence is TGTGCCAGTAGTATAATACGGGCAGGGACTAACTATGGCTACACCTTC. Encoded protein: CASSIIRAGTNYGYTF.

This clonotype has a count of ten or more. The rearrangement joins TRBV10-2 to TRBJ1-5, with a possible D match to TRBD1 (5 bases). Germline V gene lookup returns CDR1 WSHSY and CDR2 SAAADI. The CDR3 spans 13 residues. With 7 bases removed from V and 5 bases from J, the gap between germline ends came to 12 bases. CDR3 nucleotides: TGCGCCAGCAAGATTCAGGGCGATCAGCCCCAGCATTTT. Amino acid sequence: CASKIQGDQPQHF.

The sample holds many counts of this clonotype. The rearrangement links TRBV20-1 to TRBJ2-7; TRBD1 matches 7 bases. V gave up 5 bases and J gave up 5 bases; unmatched junction bases: 6. Per germline, CDR1 DFQATT and CDR2 SNEGSKA (reference sequence). The CDR3 is 12 residues long. CDR3: CSAQQGIDEQYF. CDR3 DNA: TGCAGTGCTCAACAGGGGATCGACGAGCAGTACTTC.

This clonotype was seen many times. V usage is TRBV11-2 and J usage is TRBJ2-7; D is ambiguous. The CDR3 consists of 15 residues. The V end was cut by 3 bases, the J end by 2 bases, with 14 bases between. CDR1 SGHAT and CDR2 FQNNGV come from the germline V gene. The CDR3 sequence: CASSFSPSRTYEQYF. DNA of the CDR3: TGTGCCAGCAGCTTTTCCCCCTCAAGAACCTACGAGCAGTACTTC.

This clonotype was observed a few times. The rearrangement links TRBV13 to TRBJ1-1; 7 bases map to TRBD1. The V gene's germline CDR1 is PRHDT and CDR2 FYEKMQ (reference sequence). Losses at the gene ends were 0 bases for V and 0 bases for J; bases not matched to a gene: 4. This CDR3 is 16 amino acids long. The CDR3 region has the DNA TGTGCCAGCAGCTTAGGGACAGGGAACCTGAACACTGAAGCTTTCTTT. It encodes CASSLGTGNLNTEAFF.

The sample holds many counts of this clonotype. The V and J genes are TRBV27 and TRBJ1-1; no definite D call. This CDR3 is built from 12 residues. The germline V and J ends were trimmed by 6 bases and 1 base, with 6 bases remaining between them. Germline V lookup: CDR1 MNHEY, CDR2 SMNVEV (reference sequence). The CDR3 reads CASRRWNTEAFF. CDR3 coding DNA: TGTGCCAGCAGGAGATGGAACACTGAAGCTTTCTTT.

This sequence joins TRBV29-1 and TRBJ1-3, with 8 nucleotides matching TRBD1. Germline V gene data show CDR1 as SQVTM and CDR2 as ANQGSEA. The CDR3 contains 13 residues. The CDR3 nucleotides are TGCAGTCGGTCGACAGGGGATGGAAACACCATATATTTT. Translation: CSRSTGDGNTIYF.

The chain has TRBV25-1 and TRBJ1-4; 8 bases map to TRBD1. CDR1 MGHDK and CDR2 SYGVNS come from the germline V gene. The CDR3 covers 12 residues. This chain's CDR3 is CAGQGQSEKLFF. The CDR3 DNA sequence: TGTGCTGGACAGGGACAATCGGAAAAACTGTTTTTT.

This clonotype was observed a single time. The genes are TRBV15 and TRBJ1-5; D perhaps matches TRBD1 (6 bases). Trimming took off 0 bases at V and 7 bases at J, with 16 bases between the two ends. CDR1 and CDR2 (germline): LNHNV, YYDKDF (reference sequence). CDR3 length: 16 amino acids. Here the CDR3 reads CATSRERGTSRQPQHF. In DNA, the CDR3 is TGTGCCACCAGCAGAGAGAGGGGGACATCACGGCAGCCCCAGCATTTT.

This clonotype was seen more than once but under ten times. V and J are TRBV2 and TRBJ1-5; weak D call: TRBD1 (6 bases). The length of the CDR3 is 15 residues. The germline V gene encodes CDR1 SNHLY and CDR2 FYNNEI. V gave up 4 bases and J gave up 1 base, with 11 bases separating them. The chain's CDR3 is CASSVGGRSNQPQHF. In DNA, the CDR3 is TGTGCCAGCAGTGTGGGGGGGCGGAGCAATCAGCCCCAGCATTTT.

This clonotype was counted ten times or more. V is TRBV11-2 and J is TRBJ2-7; 7 positions agree with TRBD1. The CDR3 is made up of 16 amino acids. Germline V gene sequence: CDR1 SGHAT, CDR2 FQNNGV. J was trimmed by 2 bases and V by 5 bases; bases with no gene match: 12. The CDR3 bases are TGTGCCAGCAGCGACCGCTCGACAGGGCGGACCTACGAGCAGTACTTC. This codes for CASSDRSTGRTYEQYF. The variable domain in full, completed from reference TRBV11-2 and TRBJ2-7, reads EAGVAQSPRYKIIEKRQSVAFWCNPISGHATLYWYQQILGQGPKLLIQFQNNGVVDDSQLPKDRFSAERLKGVDSTLKIQPAKLEDSAVYLCASSDRSTGRTYEQYFGPGTRLTVT.

Note on this clonotype: A much more abundant neighbour one base away suggests this may be a read error. V usage is TRBV9 and J usage is TRBJ2-2, with TRBD1 matching over 8 bases. Trimming cost V 10 bases and J 7 bases; bases outside gene matches: 9. The germline V gene has CDR1 SGDLS and CDR2 YYNGEE. This CDR3 has 13 residues. CDR3 in DNA: TGTGCCTGCGGCGCGACAGGGGTCGGGGAGCTGTTTTTT. This codes for CACGATGVGELFF. The full variable domain, rest sourced from reference TRBV9 and TRBJ2-2, is DSGVTQTPKHLITATGQRVTLRCSPRSGDLSVYWYQQSLDQGLQFLIQYYNGEERAKGNILERFSAQQFPDLHSELNLSSLELGDSALYFCACGATGVGELFFGEGSRLTVL.

This clonotype was counted at least ten times. The V call is TRBV6-5, the J call TRBJ1-1, with a possible D match to TRBD1 (5 bases). The CDR3 runs 16 residues. Germline CDR1 is MNHEY and CDR2 is SVGAGI. V was clipped by 6 bases and J by 3 bases, with 20 bases between them. CDR3 region: CASRRDPGSVDTEAFF. The CDR3 nucleotides read TGTGCCAGCAGAAGAGACCCAGGGAGCGTAGACACTGAAGCTTTCTTT.

Details on this clonotype: This is likely a read error, given that the CDR3 carries no conserved phenylalanine or tryptophan at its end. The genes are TRBV7-9 and TRBJ1-6; D possibly corresponds to TRBD1 (5 bases). CDR1 is SEHNR, CDR2 FQNEAQ, per germline (reference sequence). Trimming took off 4 bases at V and 5 bases at J, with 15 bases between the two ends. The CDR3 runs to 16 residues. This CDR3 reads CASSSGGRRNNSPLHL. The CDR3 coding sequence is TGTGCCAGCAGCTCGGGGGGACGGCGAAATAATTCACCCCTCCACCTT.

The V gene is TRBV6-5, the J gene TRBJ1-2; D uncertain. Germline V gene sequence: CDR1 MNHEY, CDR2 SVGAGI. The CDR3 consists of 15 residues. V shed 5 bases and J shed 6 bases, with 19 bases lying between them. CDR3: CASSNPPFGRHGYTF. The CDR3 DNA reads as TGTGCCAGCAGTAATCCCCCATTCGGGAGGCATGGCTACACCTTC.

As to this clonotype: The junction shows a germline mismatch at one end, possibly a read error. V and J are TRBV4-1 and TRBJ1-4; D is perhaps TRBD1 (6 bases). Germline assignment: CDR1 MGHRA and CDR2 YSYEKL. The CDR3 contains 17 residues. The CDR3 DNA reads as TGTGCCAGCAGGGGTCGGGAAGGGTCATTGGTTGGTGAAAAACTGTTTTTT. Translating gives CASRGREGSLVGEKLFF.

This clonotype was seen repeatedly, ten times or more. The gene calls are TRBV2 and TRBJ1-5; tentatively, D is TRBD1 (5 bases). Trimming stripped 6 bases from V and 6 bases from J, with 21 bases between. The CDR3 sequence is 16 residues long. Germline-derived CDR1 and CDR2 are SNHLY and FYNNEI. The CDR3 here is CASRDGGLRDAQPQHF. DNA of the CDR3: TGTGCCAGCAGGGATGGGGGTCTCAGGGATGCTCAGCCCCAGCATTTT.

In regard to this clonotype: An end of the junction differs from the germline gene, which may be a read error. The chain uses TRBV24-1 and TRBJ2-2; 10 bases align to TRBD2. The germline V gene encodes CDR1 KGHDR and CDR2 SFDVKD. CDR3 size: 18 residues. CDR3 sequence: CATSDVAGGLVGTGELVF. The CDR3 coding sequence is TGTGCCACCAGTGATGTAGCGGGAGGCCTCGTTGGTACCGGGGAGCTGGTTTTT.

The table lists this clonotype with many counts. The chain employs TRBV9 and TRBJ2-5, with TRBD2 matching 7 bases. CDR1 is SGDLS, CDR2 YYNGEE, per germline. CDR3 length: 15 amino acids. V shed 0 bases, J shed 2 bases, and the junction held 4 bases outside the gene matches. The CDR3 DNA is TGTGCCAGCAGCGTAGCGCCTAGCGGACAAGAGACCCAGTACTTC. Protein: CASSVAPSGQETQYF.

This clonotype was seen just once. Just one base apart from a much larger clone, this may be a read error. The rearrangement uses TRBV12-3 or TRBV12-4 and TRBJ1-1; TRBD1 is a possible D gene (5 bases). This CDR3 has 14 amino acids. CDR3 protein: CASSLGLGNTEASF. The CDR3 DNA sequence: TGTGCCAGCAGTTTGGGACTGGGGAACACTGAAGCTTCCTTT.

V usage is TRBV2 and J usage is TRBJ1-2; D is undetermined. V was pared by 5 bases and J by 3 bases, with 10 bases between. Per germline, CDR1 SNHLY and CDR2 FYNNEI. CDR3 length equals 13 residues. CDR3 sequence reads: CASSLAVHYGYTF. CDR3 nucleotides: TGTGCCAGCAGTTTAGCCGTCCACTATGGCTACACCTTC.

This clonotype has at least ten counts. This chain joins TRBV20-1 and TRBJ1-6, with 8 bases matching TRBD1. This CDR3 has 14 amino acids. V lost 5 bases to trimming and J lost 10 bases; unmatched junction nucleotides: 10. CDR1 is DFQATT and CDR2 is SNEGSKA in the germline V gene (reference sequence). The CDR3 region is CSAYRGQGNSPLHF. The DNA for the CDR3 is TGCAGTGCTTACCGAGGACAGGGAAACTCACCCCTCCACTTT.

V is TRBV3-1 and J is TRBJ2-2; 9 bases are a match to TRBD2. Germline assignment: CDR1 LGHDT and CDR2 YNNKEL (reference sequence). The CDR3 consists of 16 residues. V was pared by 2 bases and J by 4 bases, with 5 bases of the junction left unmatched. CDR3 nucleotide sequence: TGTGCCAGCAGCCAAACGGGACTAGCCCTCACCGGGGAGCTGTTTTTT. Its protein product is CASSQTGLALTGELFF.

In this sample, this clonotype turned up many times. This rearrangement joins TRBV14 to TRBJ2-7; 7 nucleotides match TRBD1. CDR3 length: 15 residues. Trimming cost V 1 base and J 6 bases; bases outside gene matches: 9. Germline loops: CDR1 SGHDN, CDR2 FVKESK. The CDR3 nucleotides read TGTGCCAGCAGCCAAGTCGCAGGGACAGTGGGCGAGCAGTACTTC. Translated, it gives CASSQVAGTVGEQYF.

CDR3 protein: CAISESPSTSSNQPQHF. In DNA, the CDR3 is TGTGCCATCAGTGAGTCGCCATCGACATCGAGCAATCAGCCCCAGCATTTT. This chain joins TRBV10-3 and TRBJ1-5; no firm D call. Trimming pared 0 bases from V and 1 base from J, leaving 13 bases between. This CDR3 is built from 17 residues. Germline V gene data show CDR1 as ENHRY and CDR2 as SYGVKD.

This clonotype has a count of ten or more. The chain employs TRBV6-1 and TRBJ2-7; D gene unclear. The length of the CDR3 is 14 residues. The germline gives CDR1 MNHNS, CDR2 SASEGT. V was clipped by 6 bases and J by 4 bases, with 16 bases between them. The CDR3 DNA follows: TGTGCCAGCAGGCAGACGGTGTCAGCTTACGAGCAGTACTTC. Its protein is CASRQTVSAYEQYF.

This clonotype was detected only a few times. The J gene is TRBJ2-2, the V gene TRBV7-6; D call uncertain. Per the germline V gene, CDR1 is SGHVS and CDR2 is FNYEAQ. The CDR3 loop spans 14 amino acids. Trimming pared 1 base from V and 5 bases from J, leaving 8 bases between. In nucleotides, the CDR3 is TGTGCCAGCAGCTTAGTGAGAAGAACCGGGGAGCTGTTTTTT. Its protein is CASSLVRRTGELFF.

The CDR3 loop is CSARQGLSGNTIYF. The CDR3 coding sequence is TGCAGTGCTAGACAGGGGCTATCTGGAAACACCATATATTTT. The chain employs TRBV20-1 and TRBJ1-3; D is perhaps TRBD1 (6 bases). The ends were cut back, 2 bases at V and 1 base at J, with 9 bases in the middle. In germline, CDR1 is DFQATT, CDR2 SNEGSKA (reference sequence). This CDR3 spans 14 amino acids.

The chain carries TRBV10-1 and TRBJ2-2; maybe TRBD1 (5 bases). Trimming pared 0 bases from V and 1 base from J, leaving 9 bases between. In germline, CDR1 is WNHNN, CDR2 SYGVQD (reference sequence). The CDR3 sequence is 16 residues long. CDR3 nucleotides: TGCGCCAGCAGTGAGTCTCAGGGAATGAACACCGGGGAGCTGTTTTTT. This encodes CASSESQGMNTGELFF.